This TCR beta chain is from a study of blood T cells in healthy people across ages (dated by TCRdb to about 2015). Some background on the complete study: Template switching captured roughly one uniquely barcoded TCR beta cDNA molecule per two T cells in model experiments. To avoid experimental bias, donors of different ages were randomly spread across the sequencing lanes. Four age groups were formed from the donors: young (average approximately 16 years), middle-aged (around 41), aged (62) and long-lived (approximately 78). Using deep sequencing normalized with unique cDNA molecular identifiers, the study measured how TCR beta repertoire diversity changes with age. The study analyzed two additional independent replicas of 1 million unique cDNA reads from the same blood draw for two donors, one aged 18 to 30 and one aged 80 or older.

The roughly 39 donors, aged roughly 6 to 95 years, were systemically healthy Caucasian individuals from Russia. Roughly 9.5 milliliters of peripheral blood were drawn from each donor into EDTA-treated Vacutainer tubes. PBMCs were isolated by Ficoll-Paque density-gradient centrifugation, with at least 6 million obtained per sample. Trizol reagent was used to extract total RNA from the PBMCs, yielding at least 6 micrograms per sample. For every donor, flow cytometry on a PBMC aliquot measured the percentage of naive CD45RAhigh/CD27high T cells. What the authors observed across the whole study: Total diversity estimates from one million sequenced T cells were considered lower bounds and underestimates. Conclusive comparison of naive and antigen-experienced compartments was prevented by the profiling of bulk unsorted PBMCs. The long-lived group showed more naive CD4+ T cells, fewer expanded clones and increased TCR diversity than the aged group, suggesting age selection. As age increased, observed TCR beta diversity per million T cells dropped in a roughly linear way, and a significant reduction was already evident by age about 40. There was a strong correlation between observed TCR beta diversity and the percentage of naive T cells measured by flow cytometry. Because the CMV infection status of the donors was unknown, age-related changes in expanded clonotypes may potentially have been confounded.

The germline V gene specifies SGDLS as CDR1 and YYNGEE as CDR2. Clipping removes 4 bases from V and 2 bases from J, with 7 as the unmatched junction base count. Including the terminal cysteine and phenylalanine, the CDR3 comprises 17 residues. CDR3 DNA is the only sequence kept; it has 51 bases, read in frame from the first base. The receptor library was made with 5' RACE. Sequencing took place on an Illumina HiSeq 2500. A second 7 to 11 cycle PCR used a sample-barcoded 5' primer and a J-beta primer mix. A unique molecular identifier was introduced onto each TCR beta cDNA molecule by a template-switch 5' adaptor carrying 12 random nucleotides. Each sample yielded at least 2.5 million CDR3-containing paired-end reads. The Mint cDNA synthesis kit, primed by a TRBC-specific oligonucleotide, was used to synthesize first-strand cDNA from all RNA. Following uracil-DNA glycosylase treatment, a first 18-cycle PCR with universal primers M1SS and BC2_uni_R was performed on all cDNA. As for the authors' bioinformatics: For normalization, 1 million high-quality reads, each with a distinct molecular identifier, were randomly selected from each sample. Instead of being binned into consensus sequences, reads with shared molecular identifiers were discarded. MiTCR, run with a Q25 quality threshold and the strictest error-elimination algorithm, handled CDR3 identification, clonotype clustering and error correction. A nonparametric unseen species model with Euler transformation was used to estimate lower-bound total TCR beta diversity. The public sequencing data were trimmed at Q25 with fastp and processed into clonotypes with MiXCR by TCRdb, which kept only in-frame beta chains. Rows matching on CDR3 protein sequence are summarized as one entry with the most common DNA and genes. The V and J calls and clone size come from TCRdb's table, not from the authors' own analysis. Within this sample are roughly 2 million distinct CDR3 sequences, with roughly 50% of them counted one time only. The ten largest clones take up approximately 2.1% of the sample.

A note on this clonotype: Its recognized antigen is unknown. No much larger clone is present one base from it, and per-base qualities are unavailable.

Recombination connected TRBV9 to TRBJ2-3; 13 nucleotides in the junction match TRBD2. The origin of this receptor is a woman in her thirties or forties in good health. Sequencing input: blood. Here is the DNA: TGTGCCAGCAGCCCCACGACTAGCGGGGGGAACACAGATACGCAGTATTTT. It specifies CASSPTTSGGNTDTQYF.